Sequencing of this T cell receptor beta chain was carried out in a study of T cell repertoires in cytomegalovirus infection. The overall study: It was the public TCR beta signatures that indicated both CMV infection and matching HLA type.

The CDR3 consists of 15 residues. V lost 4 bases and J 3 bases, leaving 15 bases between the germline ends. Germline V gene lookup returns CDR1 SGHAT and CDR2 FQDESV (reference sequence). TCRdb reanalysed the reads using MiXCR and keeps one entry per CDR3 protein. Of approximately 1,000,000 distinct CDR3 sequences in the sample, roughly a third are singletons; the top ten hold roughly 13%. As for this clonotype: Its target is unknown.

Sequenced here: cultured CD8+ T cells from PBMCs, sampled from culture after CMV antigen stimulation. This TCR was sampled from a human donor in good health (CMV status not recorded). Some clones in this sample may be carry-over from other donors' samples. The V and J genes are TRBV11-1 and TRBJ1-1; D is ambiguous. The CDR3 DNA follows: TGTGCCAGCAGCTCCTGGGCCTCCCGGGACACTGAAGCTTTCTTT. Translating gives CASSSWASRDTEAFF.